This TCR beta chain originates from a study of cytomegalovirus exposure and HLA in healthy donors. Study results and limitations: Generally TCR sequences proved uncommon, though certain public TCRs appeared in numerous donors. HLA alleles were associated with fewer than 20,000 TCR beta sequences in a later analysis at 0.05 false discovery rate. CMV serostatus was the sole immune exposure information available. When analyzed later, a missense DCLRE1C variant was found to be linked to TCR beta V- and J-gene trimming.

PCR used 60 Vbeta primers and 13 Jbeta primers. TCRdb keeps only in-frame clones here, not all; method: immunoSEQ multiplex PCR. The repertoire holds some 120,000 clones, with less than 85% as singletons. As regards this clone: Its target is unknown.

Germline assignment: CDR1 MNHEY and CDR2 SVGAGI. V was pared by 2 bases and J by 3 bases, with 7 bases of the junction left unmatched. This CDR3 has 16 residues. This clonotype originated in a woman in her thirties or forties in good health and CMV-seropositive. Sequenced sample: PBMCs. The chain combines TRBV6-5 with TRBJ2-1; 7 bases are shared with TRBD1. Written as DNA, the CDR3 is TGTGCCAGCAGTTACCTCAGGGGGAAAGGCTACAATGAGCAGTTCTTC. Residues: CASSYLRGKGYNEQFF.